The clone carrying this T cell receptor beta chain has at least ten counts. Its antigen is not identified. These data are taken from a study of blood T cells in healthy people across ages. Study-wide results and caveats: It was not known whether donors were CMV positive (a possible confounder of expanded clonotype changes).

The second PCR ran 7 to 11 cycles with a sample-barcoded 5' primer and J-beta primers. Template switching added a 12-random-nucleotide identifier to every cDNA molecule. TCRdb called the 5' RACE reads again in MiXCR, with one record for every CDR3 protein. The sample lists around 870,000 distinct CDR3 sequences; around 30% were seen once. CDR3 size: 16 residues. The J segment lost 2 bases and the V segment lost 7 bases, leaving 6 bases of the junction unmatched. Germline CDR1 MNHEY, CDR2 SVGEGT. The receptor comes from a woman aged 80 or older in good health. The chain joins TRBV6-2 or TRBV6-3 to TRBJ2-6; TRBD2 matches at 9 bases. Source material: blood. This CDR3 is CASMRGGLTGANVLTF. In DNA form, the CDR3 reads TGTGCCAGCATGCGGGGGGGCCTAACTGGGGCCAACGTCCTGACTTTC.